The text below deals with one TCR beta chain. This sample stems from a study of cytomegalovirus exposure and HLA in healthy donors. As for the study in general: A later analysis reported the same platform for the roughly 110 validation repertoires and the roughly 700 first-cohort repertoires.

In germline, CDR1 is LGHNA, CDR2 YSLEER. V gave up 0 bases and J gave up 6 bases; unmatched junction bases: 2. The CDR3 loop spans 16 amino acids. Clones were read by immunoSEQ multiplex PCR, and TCRdb kept only the in-frame ones, dropping some. The sample comprises under 200,000 clones, approximately 88% of which are singletons, and roughly 6.5% rests with the top ten. The clonotype originates from a man between 18 and 35 years old in good health and CMV-seropositive. The sample was PBMCs. This chain uses TRBV4-3 with TRBJ1-4; 12 bases map to TRBD1. Here the CDR3 DNA reads TGCGCCAGCAGCCAAGAAGGGACAGGGGGCCATGAAAAACTGTTTTTT. This translates into CASSQEGTGGHEKLFF.